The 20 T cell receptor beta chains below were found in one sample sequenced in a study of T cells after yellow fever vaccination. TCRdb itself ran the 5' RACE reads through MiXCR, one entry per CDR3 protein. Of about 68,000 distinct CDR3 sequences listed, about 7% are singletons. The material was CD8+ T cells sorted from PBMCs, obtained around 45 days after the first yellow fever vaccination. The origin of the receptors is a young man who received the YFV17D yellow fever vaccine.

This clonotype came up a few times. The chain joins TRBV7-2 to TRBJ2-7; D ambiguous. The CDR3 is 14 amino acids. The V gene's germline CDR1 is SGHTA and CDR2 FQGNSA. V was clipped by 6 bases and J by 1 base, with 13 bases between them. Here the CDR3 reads CASRSSGRSYEQYF. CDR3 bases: TGTGCCAGCAGATCTTCTGGCAGGTCCTACGAGCAGTACTTC. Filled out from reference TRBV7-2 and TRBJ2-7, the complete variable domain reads GAGVSQSPSNKVTEKGKDVELRCDPISGHTALYWYRQSLGQGLEFLIYFQGNSAPDKSGLPSDRFSAERTGGSVSTLTIQRTQQEDSAVYLCASRSSGRSYEQYFGPGTRLTVT.

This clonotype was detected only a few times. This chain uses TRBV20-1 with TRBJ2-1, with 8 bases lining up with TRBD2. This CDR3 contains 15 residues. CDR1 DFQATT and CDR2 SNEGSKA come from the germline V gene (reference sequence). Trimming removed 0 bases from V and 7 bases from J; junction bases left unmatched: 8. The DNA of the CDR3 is TGCAGTGCTAGAGATCCCAGCGGGGGATTGAATGAGCAGTTCTTC. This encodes CSARDPSGGLNEQFF.

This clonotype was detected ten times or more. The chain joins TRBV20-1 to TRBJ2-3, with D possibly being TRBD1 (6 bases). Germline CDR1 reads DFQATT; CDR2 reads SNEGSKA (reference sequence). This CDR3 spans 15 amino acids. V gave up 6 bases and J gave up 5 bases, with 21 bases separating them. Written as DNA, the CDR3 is TGCAGTGCCCGCCCCCCCAGGGGCGCCGTAGATACGCAGTATTTT. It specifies CSARPPRGAVDTQYF.

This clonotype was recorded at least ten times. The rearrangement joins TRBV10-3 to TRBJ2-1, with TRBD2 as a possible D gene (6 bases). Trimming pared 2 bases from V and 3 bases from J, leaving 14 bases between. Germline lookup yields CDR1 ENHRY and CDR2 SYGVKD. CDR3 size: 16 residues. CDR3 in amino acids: CAISEHGTSYYNEQFF. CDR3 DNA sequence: TGTGCCATCAGTGAGCACGGGACTTCGTACTACAATGAGCAGTTCTTC.

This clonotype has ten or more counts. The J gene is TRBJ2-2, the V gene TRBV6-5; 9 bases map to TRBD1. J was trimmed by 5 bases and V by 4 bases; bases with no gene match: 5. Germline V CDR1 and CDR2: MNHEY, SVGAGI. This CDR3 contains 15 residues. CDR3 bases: TGTGCCAGCAGTTCTTTCGGGACAGGGACCGGGGAGCTGTTTTTT. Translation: CASSSFGTGTGELFF.

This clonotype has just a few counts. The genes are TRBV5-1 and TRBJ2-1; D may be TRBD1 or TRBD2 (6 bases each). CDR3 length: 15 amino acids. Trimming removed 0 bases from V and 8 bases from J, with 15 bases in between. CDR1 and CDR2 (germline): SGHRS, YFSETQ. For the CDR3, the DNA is TGCGCCAGCAGCTTGGAGGGGGGCACTTTCTATGAGCAGTTCTTC. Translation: CASSLEGGTFYEQFF.

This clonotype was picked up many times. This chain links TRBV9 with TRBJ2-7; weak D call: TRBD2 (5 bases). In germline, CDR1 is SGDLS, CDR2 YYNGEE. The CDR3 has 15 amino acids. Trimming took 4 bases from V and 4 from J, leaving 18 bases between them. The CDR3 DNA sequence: TGTGCCAGCAGCCCCGGAGGAATTAGGTGGTACGAGCAGTACTTC. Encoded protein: CASSPGGIRWYEQYF.

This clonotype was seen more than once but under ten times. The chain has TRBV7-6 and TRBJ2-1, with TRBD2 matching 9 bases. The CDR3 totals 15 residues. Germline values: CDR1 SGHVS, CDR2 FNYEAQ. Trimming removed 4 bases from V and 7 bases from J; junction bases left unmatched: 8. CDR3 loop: CASSSGLALWNEQFF. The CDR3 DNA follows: TGTGCCAGCAGCTCGGGACTAGCTTTGTGGAATGAGCAGTTCTTC. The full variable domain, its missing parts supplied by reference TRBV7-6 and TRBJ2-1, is GAGVSQSPRYKVTKRGQDVALRCDPISGHVSLYWYRQALGQGPEFLTYFNYEAQQDKSGLPNDRFSAERPEGSISTLTIQRTEQRDSAMYRCASSSGLALWNEQFFGPGTRLTVL.

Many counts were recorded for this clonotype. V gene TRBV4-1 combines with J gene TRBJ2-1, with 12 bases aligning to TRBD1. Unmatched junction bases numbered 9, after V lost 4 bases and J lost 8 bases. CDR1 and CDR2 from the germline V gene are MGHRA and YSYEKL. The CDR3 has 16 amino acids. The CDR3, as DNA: TGCGCCAGCAGCCCGTCGGGACAGGGGGCTGCGGATGAGCAGTTCTTC. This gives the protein CASSPSGQGAADEQFF.

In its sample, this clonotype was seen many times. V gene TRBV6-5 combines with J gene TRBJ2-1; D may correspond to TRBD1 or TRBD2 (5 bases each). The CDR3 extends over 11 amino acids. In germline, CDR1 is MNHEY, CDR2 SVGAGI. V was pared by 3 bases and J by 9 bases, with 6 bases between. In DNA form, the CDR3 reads TGTGCCAGCAGTTATGGGGGTGAGCAGTTCTTC. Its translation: CASSYGGEQFF.

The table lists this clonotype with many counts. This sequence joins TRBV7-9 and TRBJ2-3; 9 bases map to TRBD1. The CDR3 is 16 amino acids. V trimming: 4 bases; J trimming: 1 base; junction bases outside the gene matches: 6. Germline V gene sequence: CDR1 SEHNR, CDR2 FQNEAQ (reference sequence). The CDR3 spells CASSSGNRGRTDTQYF. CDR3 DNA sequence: TGTGCCAGCAGCTCCGGAAACAGGGGGCGCACAGATACGCAGTATTTT.

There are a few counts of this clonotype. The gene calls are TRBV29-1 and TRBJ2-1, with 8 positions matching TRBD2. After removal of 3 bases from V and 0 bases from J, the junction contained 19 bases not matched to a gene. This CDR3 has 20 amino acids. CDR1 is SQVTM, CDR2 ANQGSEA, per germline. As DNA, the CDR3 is TGCAGCGTTGATGGGGCGGGGGGCCGAACCGGTCGAAGCTCCTACAATGAGCAGTTCTTC. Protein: CSVDGAGGRTGRSSYNEQFF.

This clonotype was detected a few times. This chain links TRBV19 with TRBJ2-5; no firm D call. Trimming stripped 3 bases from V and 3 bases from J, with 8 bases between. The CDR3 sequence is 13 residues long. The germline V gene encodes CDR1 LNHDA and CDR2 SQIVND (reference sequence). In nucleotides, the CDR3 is TGTGCCAGTAGTATCTGGGCCAAAGAGACCCAGTACTTC. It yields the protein CASSIWAKETQYF.

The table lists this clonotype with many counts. The CDR3 loop is CSAGQGSEKLFF. The CDR3 DNA reads TGCAGCGCCGGACAGGGAAGTGAAAAACTGTTTTTT. The rearrangement links TRBV29-1 to TRBJ1-4; 8 bases map to TRBD1. Trimming took 7 bases from V and 7 from J; bases not matched to a gene: 5. Germline lookup yields CDR1 SQVTM and CDR2 ANQGSEA. This CDR3 has 12 amino acids.

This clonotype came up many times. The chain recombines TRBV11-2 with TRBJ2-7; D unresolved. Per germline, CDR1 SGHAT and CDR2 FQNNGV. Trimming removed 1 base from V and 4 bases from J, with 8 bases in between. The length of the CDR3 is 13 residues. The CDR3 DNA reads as TGTGCCAGCAGCTTAGGTGTCCTATACGAGCAGTACTTC. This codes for CASSLGVLYEQYF.

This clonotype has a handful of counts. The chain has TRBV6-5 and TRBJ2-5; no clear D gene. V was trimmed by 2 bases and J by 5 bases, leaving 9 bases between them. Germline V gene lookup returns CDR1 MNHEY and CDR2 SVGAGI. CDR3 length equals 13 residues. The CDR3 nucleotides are TGTGCCAGCAGTTACCGCAAAGGGGAGACCCAGTACTTC. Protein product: CASSYRKGETQYF.

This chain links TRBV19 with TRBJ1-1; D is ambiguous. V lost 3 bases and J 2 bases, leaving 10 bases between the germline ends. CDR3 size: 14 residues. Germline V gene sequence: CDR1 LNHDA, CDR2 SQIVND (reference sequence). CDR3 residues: CASSIQTTNTEAFF. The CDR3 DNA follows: TGTGCCAGTAGTATCCAGACGACAAACACTGAAGCTTTCTTT.

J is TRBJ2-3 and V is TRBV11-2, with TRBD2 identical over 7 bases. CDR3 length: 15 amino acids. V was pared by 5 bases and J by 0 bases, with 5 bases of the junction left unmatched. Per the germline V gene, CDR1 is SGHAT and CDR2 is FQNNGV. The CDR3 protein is CASSQWDYSTDTQYF. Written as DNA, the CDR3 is TGTGCCAGCAGCCAGTGGGACTACAGCACAGATACGCAGTATTTT.

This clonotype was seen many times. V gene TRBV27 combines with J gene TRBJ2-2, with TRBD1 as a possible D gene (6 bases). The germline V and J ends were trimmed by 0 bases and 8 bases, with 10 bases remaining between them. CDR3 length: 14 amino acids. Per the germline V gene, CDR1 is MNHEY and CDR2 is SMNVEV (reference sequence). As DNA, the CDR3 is TGTGCCAGCAGTTTATCGATAGGGACAGGGGAGCTGTTTTTT. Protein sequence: CASSLSIGTGELFF.

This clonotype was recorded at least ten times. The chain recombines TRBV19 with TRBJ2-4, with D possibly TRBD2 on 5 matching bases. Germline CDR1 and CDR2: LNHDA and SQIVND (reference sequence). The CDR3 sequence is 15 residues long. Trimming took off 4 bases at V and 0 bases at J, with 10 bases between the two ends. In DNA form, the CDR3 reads TGTGCCAGTAGTACCGGGGTTTTAGCCAAAAACATTCAGTACTTC. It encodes CASSTGVLAKNIQYF.